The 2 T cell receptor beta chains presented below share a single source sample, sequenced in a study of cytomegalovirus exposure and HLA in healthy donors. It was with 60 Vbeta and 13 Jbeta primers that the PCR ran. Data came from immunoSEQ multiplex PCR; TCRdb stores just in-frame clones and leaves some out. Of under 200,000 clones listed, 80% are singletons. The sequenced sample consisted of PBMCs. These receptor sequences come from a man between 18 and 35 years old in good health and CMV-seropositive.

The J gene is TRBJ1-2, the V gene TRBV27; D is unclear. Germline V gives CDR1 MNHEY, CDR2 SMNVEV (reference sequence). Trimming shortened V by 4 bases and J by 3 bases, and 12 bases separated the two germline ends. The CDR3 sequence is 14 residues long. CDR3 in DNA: TGTGCCAGCAGTTCCAAATACGGAGACTATGGCTACACCTTC. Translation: CASSSKYGDYGYTF.

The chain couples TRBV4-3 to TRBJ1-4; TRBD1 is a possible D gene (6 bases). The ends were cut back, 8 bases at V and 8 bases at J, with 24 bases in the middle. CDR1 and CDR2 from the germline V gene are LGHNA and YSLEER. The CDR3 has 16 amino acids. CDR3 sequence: CASQQGLGGGNEKLFF. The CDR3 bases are TGCGCCAGCCAACAGGGACTAGGCGGAGGGAACGAAAAACTGTTTTTT.